Following are 32 T cell receptor beta chains from one sample sequenced in a study of T cell repertoires in cytomegalovirus infection. MiXCR, run by TCRdb on the reads, gives a single entry per CDR3 protein. This sample has over 450,000 distinct CDR3 sequences, with 11% found just once. Source material: PBMCs. Receptors were obtained from a human donor in good health (CMV status not recorded). Some clones in this sample may be carry-over from other donors' samples.

In its sample, this clonotype was seen many times. The chain recombines TRBV7-9 with TRBJ1-5, with TRBD1 as a possible D gene (6 bases). V dropped 2 bases and J dropped 2 bases, with 13 bases sitting between them. Germline CDR1 SEHNR, CDR2 FQNEAQ (reference sequence). The CDR3 spans 16 residues. The chain's CDR3 is CASSLSGAMGNQPQHF. CDR3 bases: TGTGCCAGCAGCTTATCAGGGGCGATGGGCAATCAGCCCCAGCATTTT.

This clonotype showed up many times. The V and J genes are TRBV11-3 and TRBJ2-3, with TRBD2 identical over 9 bases. The CDR3 runs to 14 residues. V shed 3 bases and J 6 bases; nucleotides not matched to a gene: 4. CDR1 SGHNT and CDR2 YENEEA come from the germline V gene. The CDR3 nucleotides read TGTGCCAGCAGCTTCCGGACTAGCGCGGATACGCAGTATTTT. Its protein product is CASSFRTSADTQYF.

This clonotype has a count of ten or more. V usage is TRBV11-3 and J usage is TRBJ2-3; 7 positions agree with TRBD2. Trimming removed 9 bases from V and 3 bases from J; junction bases left unmatched: 3. Germline values: CDR1 SGHNT, CDR2 YENEEA. This CDR3 region has 12 residues. Here the CDR3 DNA reads TGTGCCAGTTCGCGGGAGACAGATACGCAGTATTTT. This sequence encodes CASSRETDTQYF.

The sample holds many counts of this clonotype. The rearrangement uses TRBV7-9 and TRBJ2-7; TRBD2 aligns across 7 bases. Per germline, CDR1 SEHNR and CDR2 FQNEAQ (reference sequence). J was trimmed by 0 bases and V by 4 bases; bases with no gene match: 9. The length of the CDR3 is 16 residues. The CDR3 DNA is TGTGCCAGCAGCTCCCCGGGTAGCGGGTACTCCTACGAGCAGTACTTC. Protein: CASSSPGSGYSYEQYF.

This clonotype was observed at least ten times. The V gene is TRBV7-3, the J gene TRBJ1-3, with D maybe TRBD1 (6 bases). Germline V gives CDR1 SGHTA, CDR2 FQGTGA. V dropped 5 bases and J dropped 2 bases, with 10 bases sitting between them. This CDR3 is built from 14 residues. This chain's CDR3 is CASSPQGAGNTIYF. The CDR3 DNA follows: TGTGCCAGCAGCCCACAGGGTGCTGGAAACACCATATATTTT.

Concerning this clonotype: This clone may be a read error of a much larger clone one base away. The chain recombines TRBV5-4 with TRBJ2-7, with TRBD2 as a possible D gene (6 bases). The CDR3 extends over 17 amino acids. Germline values: CDR1 SGHNT, CDR2 YYREEE (reference sequence). The CDR3 nucleotides are TGTGCCAGCAGCTTAGGAGGGTCGCTATCCAGCTCCTACGAGCGGTACTTC. It specifies CASSLGGSLSSSYERYF.

This clonotype appeared many times. This CDR3 is CASSIALDTQYF. The CDR3 bases are TGTGCCAGCAGCATAGCCCTCGATACGCAGTATTTT. The genes are TRBV2 and TRBJ2-3; no reliable D call. The CDR3 runs 12 residues. The V end lost 6 bases, the J end lost 6 bases, and 10 bases lay between the germline ends. Germline V gene sequence: CDR1 SNHLY, CDR2 FYNNEI.

The J gene is TRBJ2-3, the V gene TRBV9; unclear D gene. Germline V gives CDR1 SGDLS, CDR2 YYNGEE. Trimming took off 0 bases at V and 11 bases at J, with 1 base between the two ends. This CDR3 contains 9 residues. CDR3 region: CASSVGQYF. The CDR3 nucleotides read TGTGCCAGCAGCGTAGGGCAGTATTTT.

In this sample, this clonotype turned up a few times. V usage is TRBV7-9 and J usage is TRBJ2-2, with D maybe TRBD2 (6 bases). The germline V gene encodes CDR1 SEHNR and CDR2 FQNEAQ (reference sequence). CDR3 length: 15 amino acids. V gave up 4 bases and J gave up 2 bases, with 11 bases separating them. This CDR3 is CASSSFAGNTGELFF. The CDR3 DNA is TGTGCCAGCAGCTCCTTCGCGGGAAACACCGGGGAGCTGTTTTTT.

This clonotype appeared many times. The rearrangement joins TRBV5-1 to TRBJ2-7; TRBD1 aligns across 9 bases. This CDR3 contains 14 residues. Germline CDR1 is SGHRS and CDR2 is YFSETQ. V lost 5 bases to trimming and J lost 4 bases; unmatched junction nucleotides: 7. For the CDR3, the DNA is TGCGCCAGCAGGCCTCCGGGACAGGGATACGAGCAGTACTTC. Protein product: CASRPPGQGYEQYF.

The chain uses TRBV5-1 and TRBJ2-3; 15 positions agree with TRBD2. Trimming took 4 bases from V and 5 from J; bases not matched to a gene: 8. The V gene's germline CDR1 is SGHRS and CDR2 YFSETQ. The CDR3 loop spans 17 amino acids. The CDR3 spells CASSARTSGGAQDTQYF. Written as DNA, the CDR3 is TGCGCCAGCAGCGCGCGGACTAGCGGGGGGGCCCAAGATACGCAGTATTTT.

This clonotype was observed at least ten times. The chain joins TRBV12-3 or TRBV12-4 to TRBJ1-5; D remains ambiguous. Trimming stripped 5 bases from V and 2 bases from J, with 7 bases between. CDR3 length: 13 residues. The DNA of the CDR3 is TGTGCCAGCAGTCCGAGGGGCAATCAGCCCCAGCATTTT. It specifies CASSPRGNQPQHF.

This clonotype was observed a handful of times. This chain uses TRBV28 with TRBJ1-1; D unresolved. The CDR3 contains 13 residues. Trimming pared 7 bases from V and 0 bases from J, leaving 9 bases between. Germline CDR1 MDHEN, CDR2 SYDVKM. The CDR3 protein is CASKDTLNTEAFF. DNA for the CDR3: TGTGCCAGCAAAGACACCTTGAACACTGAAGCTTTCTTT.

This clonotype showed up many times. V is TRBV6-2 or TRBV6-3 and J is TRBJ1-2; D gene ambiguous. Germline values: CDR1 MNHEY, CDR2 SVGEGT. V lost 8 bases, J lost 0 bases, and 10 bases lay in between. There are 13 residues in the CDR3. The CDR3 region has the DNA TGTGCCAGCCGCCCGGGGACTAACTATGGCTACACCTTC. This encodes CASRPGTNYGYTF.

The chain couples TRBV29-1 to TRBJ2-7; D gene unclear. Germline V gives CDR1 SQVTM, CDR2 ANQGSEA. The CDR3 contains 12 residues. Trimming took 0 bases from V and 4 from J, leaving 7 bases between them. The CDR3 DNA is TGCAGCGTTGAAGAGGACGGGTACGAGCAGTACTTC. Translating it yields CSVEEDGYEQYF.

This clonotype was observed many times. CDR3 in amino acids: CASSVGVTYNEQFF. CDR3 nucleotide sequence: TGTGCCAGCAGTGTCGGTGTGACCTACAATGAGCAGTTCTTC. This chain uses TRBV2 with TRBJ2-1; D is uncertain. Germline CDR1 is SNHLY and CDR2 is FYNNEI. V was pared by 4 bases and J by 2 bases, with 9 bases between. CDR3 length: 14 amino acids. Supplemented by reference TRBV2 and TRBJ2-1, the full variable domain reads EPEVTQTPSHQVTQMGQEVILRCVPISNHLYFYWYRQILGQKVEFLVSFYNNEISEKSEIFDDQFSVERPDGSNFTLKIRSTKLEDSAMYFCASSVGVTYNEQFFGPGTRLTVL.

The chain recombines TRBV12-3 or TRBV12-4 with TRBJ1-1; possible D gene TRBD1, 5 bases. Between the trimmed V and J ends, which lost 10 bases and 5 bases, there was a span of 14 bases. This CDR3 is 12 amino acids long. For the CDR3, the DNA is TGTGCCACCGAGGGGCTTAGGACTGAAGCTTTCTTT. Its translation is CATEGLRTEAFF.

This clonotype was picked up many times. CDR3 residues: CASSLRGPTYGYTF. The DNA for the CDR3 is TGTGCCAGCAGCCTCAGAGGGCCGACCTATGGCTACACCTTC. The gene calls are TRBV14 and TRBJ1-2, with D uncertain. The germline V gene encodes CDR1 SGHDN and CDR2 FVKESK. Trimming took off 4 bases at V and 4 bases at J, with 13 bases between the two ends. The CDR3 spans 14 residues.

This clonotype appeared many times. The DNA of the CDR3 is TGCAGTGCTAGAGATTCCGCAGGGGCAGGAACTGAAGCTTTCTTT. Protein sequence: CSARDSAGAGTEAFF. This rearrangement joins TRBV20-1 to TRBJ1-1, with D possibly being TRBD1 (6 bases). This CDR3 is 15 amino acids long. Between the trimmed V and J ends, which lost 0 bases and 5 bases, there was a span of 16 bases. The germline V gene encodes CDR1 DFQATT and CDR2 SNEGSKA (reference sequence).

The table lists this clonotype with many counts. J is TRBJ2-1 and V is TRBV11-2; perhaps D is TRBD1 or TRBD2 (6 bases each). This CDR3 comprises 16 residues. Trimming cost V 5 bases and J 0 bases, with 14 bases left between them. In germline, CDR1 is SGHAT, CDR2 FQNNGV. CDR3 nucleotide sequence: TGTGCCAGCAGCAACTTCCGGGGGCTCTCCTACAATGAGCAGTTCTTC. As protein: CASSNFRGLSYNEQFF.

This clonotype was seen at least ten times. The chain has TRBV10-3 and TRBJ2-3, with D unclear. CDR3 length equals 13 residues. Trimming took off 6 bases at V and 3 bases at J, with 10 bases between the two ends. Germline CDR1 is ENHRY and CDR2 is SYGVKD. CDR3 DNA sequence: TGTGCCATCAGGGAGACCCAGACAGATACGCAGTATTTT. Translated: CAIRETQTDTQYF.

Many counts were recorded for this clonotype. The rearrangement joins TRBV7-8 to TRBJ1-1; tentative D call: TRBD1 (5 bases). Trimming cost V 1 base and J 0 bases, with 12 bases left between them. The germline V gene has CDR1 SGHVS and CDR2 FQNEAQ. There are 16 residues in the CDR3. CDR3 sequence (DNA): TGTGCCAGCAGCTTAGGCTCCCTAGGGGTGAACACTGAAGCTTTCTTT. Residues: CASSLGSLGVNTEAFF. Combining the CDR3 with reference TRBV7-8 and TRBJ1-1 gives the whole variable domain GAGVSQSPRYKVAKRGQDVALRCDPISGHVSLFWYQQALGQGPEFLTYFQNEAQLDKSGLPSDRFFAERPEGSVSTLKIQRTQQEDSAVYLCASSLGSLGVNTEAFFGQGTRLTVV.

This clonotype has a count of ten or more. This chain joins TRBV4-2 and TRBJ2-7, with D maybe TRBD1 (6 bases). V dropped 0 bases and J dropped 4 bases, with 13 bases sitting between them. The CDR3 runs 15 residues. The germline V gene has CDR1 LGHNA and CDR2 YNFKEQ. The CDR3 spells CASSQDLRTEYEQYF. CDR3 DNA sequence: TGTGCCAGCAGCCAAGATCTTCGGACAGAGTACGAGCAGTACTTC.

This clonotype has a count of ten or more. The chain carries TRBV7-9 and TRBJ2-4; 10 bases line up with TRBD2. Germline assignment: CDR1 SEHNR and CDR2 FQNEAQ (reference sequence). CDR3 length: 16 amino acids. The ends lost 5 bases at V and 1 base at J; junction bases unmatched: 5. As DNA, the CDR3 is TGTGCCAGCAGCCAAGCGGGGGGGTTGGCCAAAAACATTCAGTACTTC. It is translated as CASSQAGGLAKNIQYF.

A few counts support this clonotype. V gene TRBV5-1 combines with J gene TRBJ2-1; D gene ambiguous. This CDR3 is 14 amino acids long. Per the germline V gene, CDR1 is SGHRS and CDR2 is YFSETQ. V lost 0 bases and J 2 bases, leaving 6 bases between the germline ends. CDR3 in amino acids: CASSLGSTYNEQFF. CDR3 in DNA: TGCGCCAGCAGCTTGGGCAGCACCTACAATGAGCAGTTCTTC.

This clonotype was seen at least ten times. This chain's CDR3 is CASSPTGGYYGYTF. The CDR3 DNA is TGTGCCAGCAGCCCGACAGGCGGATACTATGGCTACACCTTC. The chain employs TRBV12-3 or TRBV12-4 and TRBJ1-2; D might be TRBD1 (6 bases). Trimming shortened V by 6 bases and J by 3 bases, and 14 bases separated the two germline ends. The CDR3 totals 14 residues.

This chain uses TRBV23-1 with TRBJ2-3; D remains ambiguous. TRBV23-1 is treated as an ORF (open reading frame) with a function not yet certain. Between the trimmed V and J ends, which lost 7 bases and 3 bases, there was a span of 17 bases. CDR3 size: 15 residues. CDR3 residues: CASTQLLLGTDTQYF. CDR3 nucleotide sequence: TGCGCCAGCACCCAACTCCTCTTAGGAACAGATACGCAGTATTTT.

V is TRBV28 and J is TRBJ1-5; the D gene is possibly TRBD1 (6 bases). Germline CDR1 and CDR2: MDHEN and SYDVKM. The CDR3 covers 14 residues. V lost 7 bases to trimming and J lost 3 bases, with 13 bases between them. The CDR3 protein is CASMWGPINQPQHF. CDR3 in DNA: TGTGCCAGCATGTGGGGGCCGATCAATCAGCCCCAGCATTTT. The full variable domain, in which reference TRBV28 and TRBJ1-5 provide the parts outside the CDR3, is DVKVTQSSRYLVKRTGEKVFLECVQDMDHENMFWYRQDPGLGLRLIYFSYDVKMKEKGDIPEGYSVSREKKERFSLILESASTNQTSMYLCASMWGPINQPQHFGDGTRLSIL.

V usage is TRBV7-9 and J usage is TRBJ1-1; D perhaps matches TRBD1 (6 bases). Deletions cut 5 bases from V and 5 bases from J, with 15 bases between. CDR3 length equals 14 residues. From germline, CDR1 is SEHNR and CDR2 FQNEAQ (reference sequence). For the CDR3, the DNA is TGTGCCAGCAGCCGAGGAGGGGGTGGAACTGAAGCTTTCTTT. It is translated as CASSRGGGGTEAFF. Using reference TRBV7-9 and TRBJ1-1 for the parts outside the CDR3, the full variable domain is DTGVSQNPRHKITKRGQNVTFRCDPISEHNRLYWYRQTLGQGPEFLTYFQNEAQLEKSRLLSDRFSAERPKGSFSTLEIQRTEQGDSAMYLCASSRGGGGTEAFFGQGTRLTVV.

This clonotype was counted ten times or more. V gene TRBV7-8 combines with J gene TRBJ1-1, with D tentatively TRBD1 (6 bases). V lost 6 bases to trimming and J lost 4 bases, with 18 bases between them. The length of the CDR3 is 15 residues. Germline V gives CDR1 SGHVS, CDR2 FQNEAQ. CDR3 nucleotide sequence: TGTGCCAGCAGGGTTAGGGGGGACGTGAGCACTGAAGCTTTCTTT. Its translation: CASRVRGDVSTEAFF. Filled out from reference TRBV7-8 and TRBJ1-1, the complete variable domain reads GAGVSQSPRYKVAKRGQDVALRCDPISGHVSLFWYQQALGQGPEFLTYFQNEAQLDKSGLPSDRFFAERPEGSVSTLKIQRTQQEDSAVYLCASRVRGDVSTEAFFGQGTRLTVV.

In its sample, this clonotype was seen many times. The genes are TRBV5-1 and TRBJ2-1; D is unclear. The CDR3 has 15 residues. Trimming removed 2 bases from V and 2 bases from J, with 11 bases in between. Germline CDR1 and CDR2: SGHRS and YFSETQ. CDR3 loop: CASSFGGTAYNEQFF. The CDR3 nucleotides are TGCGCCAGCAGCTTCGGCGGAACTGCCTACAATGAGCAGTTCTTC.

This clonotype appeared many times. The V gene is TRBV20-1, the J gene TRBJ2-7; 8 nucleotides agree with TRBD1. The CDR3 runs 13 residues. Germline loops: CDR1 DFQATT, CDR2 SNEGSKA (reference sequence). V dropped 3 bases and J dropped 5; count of bases not matched to a gene: 6. The CDR3 spells CSASRTGPHEQYF. The CDR3 DNA sequence: TGCAGTGCTAGTAGGACAGGGCCCCACGAGCAGTACTTC.